Below are 17 T cell receptor beta chains sequenced from a single sample in a study of T cells after yellow fever vaccination. TCRdb called the 5' RACE reads again in MiXCR, with one record for every CDR3 protein. This table has over 300,000 distinct CDR3 sequences, over 4% appearing once. This material consisted of PBMCs, taken 5 days after the yellow fever booster vaccination. These receptors were taken from a man in his late teens or twenties who received the YFV17D yellow fever vaccine.

This clonotype was observed a handful of times. This chain links TRBV7-8 with TRBJ1-6; D gene uncertain. The CDR3 is 16 residues long. Germline values: CDR1 SGHVS, CDR2 FQNEAQ. The ends were cut back, 3 bases at V and 10 bases at J, with 19 bases in the middle. Here the CDR3 reads CASSLGEVPGPSPLHF. CDR3 bases: TGTGCCAGCAGCTTGGGAGAGGTGCCAGGCCCGTCACCCCTCCACTTT.

This clonotype was counted between two and nine times. Here the CDR3 reads CASSRDSTYNEQFF. The DNA of the CDR3 is TGTGCCAGCAGCCGGGACTCCACATACAATGAGCAGTTCTTC. This sequence joins TRBV3-1 and TRBJ2-1; a possible D gene is TRBD2 (6 bases). The V end lost 4 bases, the J end lost 4 bases, and 11 bases lay between the germline ends. Germline CDR1 LGHDT, CDR2 YNNKEL (reference sequence). The CDR3 covers 14 residues.

This clonotype was found a few times. The chain combines TRBV30 with TRBJ2-2; no clear D. The germline V gene encodes CDR1 GTSNPN and CDR2 SVGIG (reference sequence). The germline V and J ends were trimmed by 4 bases and 6 bases, with 12 bases remaining between them. The CDR3 is 13 residues long. The CDR3 protein is CAWTRVWAGELFF. The CDR3 DNA reads as TGTGCCTGGACCCGGGTTTGGGCCGGGGAGCTGTTTTTT.

This clonotype was counted between two and nine times. J is TRBJ1-2 and V is TRBV6-2 or TRBV6-3, with unresolved D. This CDR3 contains 14 residues. V lost 2 bases and J lost 1, with 8 bases in between. Germline V gene lookup returns CDR1 MNHEY and CDR2 SVGEGT. The CDR3 spells CASSYGGFNYGYTF. CDR3 DNA sequence: TGTGCCAGCAGTTACGGCGGATTTAACTATGGCTACACCTTC.

This clonotype has just a few counts. The rearrangement links TRBV30 to TRBJ1-5, with D tentatively TRBD1 (5 bases). Per germline, CDR1 GTSNPN and CDR2 SVGIG (reference sequence). CDR3 size: 15 residues. Trimming stripped 0 bases from V and 7 bases from J, with 16 bases between. The CDR3 DNA reads as TGTGCCTGGAGTGTAGGACACGGGGAATGGCAGCCCCAGCATTTT. This codes for CAWSVGHGEWQPQHF.

This clonotype was detected only a few times. The genes are TRBV12-3 or TRBV12-4 and TRBJ1-2; unclear D gene. This CDR3 comprises 15 residues. Trimming removed 7 bases at V and 1 base at J, with 16 bases between. The CDR3 region is CASTNLRENNYGYTF. The CDR3, as DNA: TGTGCCAGCACCAACTTGAGGGAAAATAACTATGGCTACACCTTC.

The CDR3 nucleotides are TGTGCCAGCAGCCAAAGGGCGGGGACGGCGGATTCCTATGGCTACACCTTC. This translates into CASSQRAGTADSYGYTF. This chain links TRBV7-2 with TRBJ1-2; D perhaps matches TRBD1 (5 bases). Germline values: CDR1 SGHTA, CDR2 FQGNSA. The ends were cut back, 5 bases at V and 4 bases at J, with 23 bases in the middle. This CDR3 is 17 amino acids long.

This clonotype was counted between two and nine times. This sequence joins TRBV6-2 or TRBV6-3 and TRBJ2-2, with TRBD1 matching 8 bases. The germline V gene has CDR1 MNHEY and CDR2 SVGEGT. V was pared by 2 bases and J by 4 bases, with 9 bases of the junction left unmatched. The CDR3 runs 17 residues. The CDR3: CASSYPSGQGTTGELFF. The CDR3 DNA follows: TGTGCCAGCAGTTACCCAAGTGGACAGGGAACCACCGGGGAGCTGTTTTTT.

This clonotype was seen ten or more times. J is TRBJ2-3 and V is TRBV4-3; D tentatively reads TRBD1 or TRBD2 (7 bases each). Germline CDR1 and CDR2: LGHNA and YSLEER. V was pared by 4 bases and J by 7 bases, with 18 bases between. The CDR3 covers 15 residues. The DNA of the CDR3 is TGCGCCAGCAGCCCCTCAACCCAGGGGGGGAATACGCAGTATTTT. Protein sequence: CASSPSTQGGNTQYF.

This sequence joins TRBV5-1 and TRBJ2-3; D may match TRBD1 or TRBD2 (5 bases each). This CDR3 is 15 amino acids long. V was clipped by 4 bases and J by 0 bases, with 12 bases between them. Germline values: CDR1 SGHRS, CDR2 YFSETQ. The CDR3 DNA sequence: TGCGCCAGCAGCCCTGGGGGACCTAGCACAGATACGCAGTATTTT. Translation: CASSPGGPSTDTQYF.

This clonotype showed up just a few times. The chain employs TRBV24-1 and TRBJ2-3, with D perhaps TRBD2 (6 bases). The CDR3 has 12 amino acids. Germline CDR1 KGHDR, CDR2 SFDVKD. The ends were cut back, 7 bases at V and 8 bases at J, with 12 bases in the middle. Here the CDR3 reads CATSNSGSTQYF. The CDR3 region has the DNA TGTGCCACCAGCAACTCCGGGAGTACGCAGTATTTT.

In this sample, this clonotype turned up many times. The chain couples TRBV7-2 to TRBJ1-4; D unresolved. Germline V gives CDR1 SGHTA, CDR2 FQGNSA. The CDR3 covers 15 residues. V was pared by 4 bases and J by 0 bases, with 9 bases between. CDR3 loop: CASSSSIATNEKLFF. DNA of the CDR3: TGTGCCAGCAGCTCATCGATTGCAACTAATGAAAAACTGTTTTTT.

This clonotype has a count of ten or more. The rearrangement links TRBV4-2 to TRBJ2-2; D might be TRBD2 (7 bases). The V and J ends lost 1 base and 1 base respectively, with 16 bases between them. Per germline, CDR1 LGHNA and CDR2 YNFKEQ. This CDR3 is 18 amino acids long. In DNA, the CDR3 is TGTGCCAGCAGCCAAGCCCGGGGGGCTAGGTTGAACACCGGGGAGCTGTTTTTT. Its protein product is CASSQARGARLNTGELFF.

The table lists this clonotype with many counts. The CDR3 here is CSVDPGVTF. The CDR3 DNA reads TGCAGCGTTGATCCGGGAGTAACCTTC. The chain recombines TRBV29-1 with TRBJ1-2; unclear D gene. The CDR3 length is 9 residues. Germline V lookup: CDR1 SQVTM, CDR2 ANQGSEA. Trimming stripped 3 bases from V and 14 bases from J, with 10 bases between.

This clonotype was recorded a few times. The V and J genes are TRBV4-2 and TRBJ1-2, with 9 bases lining up with TRBD1. Trimming cost V 0 bases and J 4 bases; bases outside gene matches: 3. Germline lookup yields CDR1 LGHNA and CDR2 YNFKEQ. This CDR3 has 15 residues. The CDR3 DNA reads as TGTGCCAGCAGCCAAGAAGAGACAGGGGGCTATGGCTACACCTTC. It specifies CASSQEETGGYGYTF.

The table lists this clonotype with a few counts. The rearrangement joins TRBV4-3 to TRBJ2-2; D perhaps matches TRBD1 (5 bases). V lost 5 bases and J lost 5, with 15 bases in between. Germline V CDR1 and CDR2: LGHNA, YSLEER. CDR3 length: 15 amino acids. In nucleotides, the CDR3 is TGCGCCAGCAGCTACTCGACAGTCTATACCGGGGAGCTGTTTTTT. Translation: CASSYSTVYTGELFF.

This chain uses TRBV4-3 with TRBJ2-2; tentatively, D is TRBD2 (6 bases). Trimming took off 3 bases at V and 7 bases at J, with 12 bases between the two ends. This CDR3 is 14 amino acids long. The germline gives CDR1 LGHNA, CDR2 YSLEER. The CDR3 region is CASSQETSFGELFF. Here the CDR3 DNA reads TGCGCCAGCAGCCAGGAAACTAGCTTCGGGGAGCTGTTTTTT.